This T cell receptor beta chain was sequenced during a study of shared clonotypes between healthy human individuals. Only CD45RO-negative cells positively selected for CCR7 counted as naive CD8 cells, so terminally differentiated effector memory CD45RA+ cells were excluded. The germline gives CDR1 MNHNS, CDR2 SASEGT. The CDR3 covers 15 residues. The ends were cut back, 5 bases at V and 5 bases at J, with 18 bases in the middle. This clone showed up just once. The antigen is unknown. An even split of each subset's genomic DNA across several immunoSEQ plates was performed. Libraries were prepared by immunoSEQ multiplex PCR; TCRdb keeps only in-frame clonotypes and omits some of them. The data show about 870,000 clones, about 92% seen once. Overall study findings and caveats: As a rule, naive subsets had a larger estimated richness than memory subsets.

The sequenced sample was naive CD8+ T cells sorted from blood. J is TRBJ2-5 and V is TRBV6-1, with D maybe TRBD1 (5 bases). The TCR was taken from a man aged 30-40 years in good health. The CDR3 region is CASSSWGGLRETQYF. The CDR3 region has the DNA TGTGCCAGCAGTTCCTGGGGCGGCCTAAGGGAGACCCAGTACTTC.